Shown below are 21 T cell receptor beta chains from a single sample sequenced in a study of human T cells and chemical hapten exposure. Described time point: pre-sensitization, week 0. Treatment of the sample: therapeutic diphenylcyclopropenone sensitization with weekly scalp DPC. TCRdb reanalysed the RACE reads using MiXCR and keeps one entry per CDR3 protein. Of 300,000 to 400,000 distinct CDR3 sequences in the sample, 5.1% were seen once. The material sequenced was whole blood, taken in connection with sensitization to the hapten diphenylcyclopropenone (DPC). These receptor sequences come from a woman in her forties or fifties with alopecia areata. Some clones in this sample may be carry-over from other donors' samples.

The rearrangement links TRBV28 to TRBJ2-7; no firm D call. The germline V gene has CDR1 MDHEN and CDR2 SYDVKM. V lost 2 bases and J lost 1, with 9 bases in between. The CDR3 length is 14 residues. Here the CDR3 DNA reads TGTGCCAGCAGTTTAATTACTATGTCCTACGAGCAGTACTTC. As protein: CASSLITMSYEQYF.

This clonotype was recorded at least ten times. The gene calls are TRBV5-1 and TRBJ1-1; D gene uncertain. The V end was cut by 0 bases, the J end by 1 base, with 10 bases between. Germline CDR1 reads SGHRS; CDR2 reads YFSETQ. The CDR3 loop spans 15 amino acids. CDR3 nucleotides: TGCGCCAGCAGCTTGGGGCAATTGGGGAACACTGAAGCTTTCTTT. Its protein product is CASSLGQLGNTEAFF.

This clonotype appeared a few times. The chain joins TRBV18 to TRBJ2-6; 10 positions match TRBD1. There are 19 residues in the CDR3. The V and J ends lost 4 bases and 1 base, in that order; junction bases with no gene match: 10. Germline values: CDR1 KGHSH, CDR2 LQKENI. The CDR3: CASSLDRDRGVSGANVLTF. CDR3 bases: TGTGCCAGCTCACTGGACCGGGACAGGGGAGTTTCTGGGGCCAACGTCCTGACTTTC.

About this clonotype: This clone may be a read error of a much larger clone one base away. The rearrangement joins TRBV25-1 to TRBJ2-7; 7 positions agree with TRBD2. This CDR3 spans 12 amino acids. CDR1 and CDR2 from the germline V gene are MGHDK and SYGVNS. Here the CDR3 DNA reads TGTGCCAGCAAGGGCGGGAGTGCCGAGAAGTACTTC. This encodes CASKGGSAEKYF.

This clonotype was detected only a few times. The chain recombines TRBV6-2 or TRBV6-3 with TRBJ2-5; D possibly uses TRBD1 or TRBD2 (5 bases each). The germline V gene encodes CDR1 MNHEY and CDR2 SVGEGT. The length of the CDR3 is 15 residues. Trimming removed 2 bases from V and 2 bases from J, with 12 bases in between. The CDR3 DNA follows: TGTGCCAGCAGTTACCGGGGCTTGGGGCAAGAGACCCAGTACTTC. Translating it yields CASSYRGLGQETQYF.

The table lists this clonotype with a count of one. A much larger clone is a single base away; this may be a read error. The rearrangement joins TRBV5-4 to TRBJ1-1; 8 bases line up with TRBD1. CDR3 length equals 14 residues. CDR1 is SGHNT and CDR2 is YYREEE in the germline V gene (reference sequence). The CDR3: CASSLQGANSEAFF. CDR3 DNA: TGTGCCAGCAGCTTGCAGGGGGCGAACTCTGAAGCTTTCTTT.

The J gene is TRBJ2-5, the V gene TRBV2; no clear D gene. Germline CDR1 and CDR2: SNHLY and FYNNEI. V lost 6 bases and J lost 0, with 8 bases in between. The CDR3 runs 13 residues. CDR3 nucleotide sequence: TGTGCCAGCAGCTTCCAGAACCAAGAGACCCAGTACTTC. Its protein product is CASSFQNQETQYF. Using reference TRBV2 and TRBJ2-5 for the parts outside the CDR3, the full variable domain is EPEVTQTPSHQVTQMGQEVILRCVPISNHLYFYWYRQILGQKVEFLVSFYNNEISEKSEIFDDQFSVERPDGSNFTLKIRSTKLEDSAMYFCASSFQNQETQYFGPGTRLLVL.

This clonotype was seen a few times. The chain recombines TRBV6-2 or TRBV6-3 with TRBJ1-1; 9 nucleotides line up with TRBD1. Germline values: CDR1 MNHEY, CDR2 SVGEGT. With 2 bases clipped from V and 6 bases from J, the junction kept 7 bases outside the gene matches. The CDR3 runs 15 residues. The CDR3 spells CASSYPGTGKAEAFF. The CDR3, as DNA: TGTGCCAGCAGTTACCCCGGGACAGGGAAGGCTGAAGCTTTCTTT.

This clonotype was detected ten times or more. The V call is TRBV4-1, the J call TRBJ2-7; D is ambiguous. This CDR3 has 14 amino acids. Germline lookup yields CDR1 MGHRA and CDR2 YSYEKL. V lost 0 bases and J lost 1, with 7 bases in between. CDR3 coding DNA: TGCGCCAGCAGCCAAGATGAAAGTTCCTACGAGCAGTACTTC. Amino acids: CASSQDESSYEQYF.

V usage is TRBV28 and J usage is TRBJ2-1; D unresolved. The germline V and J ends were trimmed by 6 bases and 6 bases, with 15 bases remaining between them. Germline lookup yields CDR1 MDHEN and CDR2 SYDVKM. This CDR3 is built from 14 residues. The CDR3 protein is CASSSTDQRNEQFF. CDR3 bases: TGTGCCAGCAGCTCCACTGACCAACGCAATGAGCAGTTCTTC.

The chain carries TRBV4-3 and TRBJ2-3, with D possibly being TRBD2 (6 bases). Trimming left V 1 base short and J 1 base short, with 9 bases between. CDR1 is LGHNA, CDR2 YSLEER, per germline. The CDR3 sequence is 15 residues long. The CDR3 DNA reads TGCGCCAGCAGCCAAGCCGTAGCGGGCACAGATACGCAGTATTTT. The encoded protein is CASSQAVAGTDTQYF.

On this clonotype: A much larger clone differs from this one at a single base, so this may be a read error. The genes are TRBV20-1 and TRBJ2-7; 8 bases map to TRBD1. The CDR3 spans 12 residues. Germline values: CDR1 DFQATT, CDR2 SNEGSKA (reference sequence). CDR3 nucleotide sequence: TGCAGTGCTAGACAGGGGGCCTACGAGCTGTACTTC. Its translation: CSARQGAYELYF.

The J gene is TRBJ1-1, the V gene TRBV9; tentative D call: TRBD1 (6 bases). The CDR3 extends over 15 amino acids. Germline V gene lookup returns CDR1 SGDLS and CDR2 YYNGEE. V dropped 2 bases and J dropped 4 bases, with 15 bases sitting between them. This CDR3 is CASSVSPGVTTEAFF. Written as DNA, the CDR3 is TGTGCCAGCAGCGTTAGCCCAGGGGTCACCACTGAAGCTTTCTTT.

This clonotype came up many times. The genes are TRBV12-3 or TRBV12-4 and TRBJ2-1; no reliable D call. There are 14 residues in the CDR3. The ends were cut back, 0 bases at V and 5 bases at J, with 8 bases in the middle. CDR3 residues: CASSLAGRNNEQFF. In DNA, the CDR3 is TGTGCCAGCAGTTTAGCGGGAAGGAACAATGAGCAGTTCTTC.

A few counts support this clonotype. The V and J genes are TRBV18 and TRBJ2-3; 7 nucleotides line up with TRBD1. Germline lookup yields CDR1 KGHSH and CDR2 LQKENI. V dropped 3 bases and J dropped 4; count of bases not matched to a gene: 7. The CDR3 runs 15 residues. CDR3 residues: CASSPGRRGPDTQYF. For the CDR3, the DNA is TGTGCCAGCTCACCGGGACGAAGGGGGCCAGATACGCAGTATTTT.

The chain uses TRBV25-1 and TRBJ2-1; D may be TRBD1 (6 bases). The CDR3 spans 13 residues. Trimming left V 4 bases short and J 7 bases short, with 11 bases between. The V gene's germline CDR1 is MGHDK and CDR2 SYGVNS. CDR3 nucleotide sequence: TGTGCCAGCAGTGTAGGGGGTTGGAATGAGCAGTTCTTC. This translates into CASSVGGWNEQFF.

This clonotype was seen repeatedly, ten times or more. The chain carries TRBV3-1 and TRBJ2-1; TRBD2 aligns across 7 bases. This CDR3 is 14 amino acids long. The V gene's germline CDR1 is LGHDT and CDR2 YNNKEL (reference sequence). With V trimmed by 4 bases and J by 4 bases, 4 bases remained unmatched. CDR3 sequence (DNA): TGTGCCAGCAGCCGGGAGGGCGAGTACAATGAGCAGTTCTTC. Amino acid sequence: CASSREGEYNEQFF.

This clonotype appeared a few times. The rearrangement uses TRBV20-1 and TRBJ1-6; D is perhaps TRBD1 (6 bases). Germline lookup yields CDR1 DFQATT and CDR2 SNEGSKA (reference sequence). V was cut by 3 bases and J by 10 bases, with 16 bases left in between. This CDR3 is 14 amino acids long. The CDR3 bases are TGCAGTGCTAGCCGGGGGGCGCTTAGGTCACCCCTCCACTTT. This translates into CSASRGALRSPLHF.

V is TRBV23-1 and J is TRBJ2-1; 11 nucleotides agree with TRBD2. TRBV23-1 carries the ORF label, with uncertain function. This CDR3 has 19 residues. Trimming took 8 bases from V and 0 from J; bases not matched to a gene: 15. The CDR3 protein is CASYPTLAGVPSSYNEQFF. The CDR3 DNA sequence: TGCGCCAGCTACCCGACACTAGCGGGGGTACCGAGCTCCTACAATGAGCAGTTCTTC.

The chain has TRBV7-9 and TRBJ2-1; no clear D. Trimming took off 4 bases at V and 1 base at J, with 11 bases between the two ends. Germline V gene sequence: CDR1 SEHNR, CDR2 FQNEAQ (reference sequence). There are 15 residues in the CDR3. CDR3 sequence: CASSSVAGSYNEQFF. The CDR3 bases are TGTGCCAGCAGCTCAGTGGCCGGGTCCTACAATGAGCAGTTCTTC.

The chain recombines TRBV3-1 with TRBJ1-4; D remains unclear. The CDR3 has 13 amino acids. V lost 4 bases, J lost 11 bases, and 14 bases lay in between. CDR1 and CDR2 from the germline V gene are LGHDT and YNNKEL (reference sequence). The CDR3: CASSPGPSNKLFF. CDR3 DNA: TGTGCCAGCAGCCCCGGGCCCTCCAACAAACTGTTTTTT.